This entry lists 16 T cell receptor beta chains sequenced from one sample in a study of radiation and T cells in renal cell carcinoma (TCRdb year 2020). The time point label, as the study defines it: baseline pretreatment blood. What the treatment or condition label conveys for this sample: 15 Gy SBRT to primary tumor, nephrectomy 4 weeks later. The library came from the immunoSEQ multiplex PCR assay. TCRdb provides this immuneACCESS table in a form limited to in-frame rearrangements. Some clones are lacking; in checked studies, under half of them reflect an unresolved V gene, and why the rest are absent is not known. The sample profile shows 130,000 or so clones; about 88% of them were found once. Approximately 12% of the sample is taken by the ten largest. The sample here was blood, taken from a patient whose treatment included radiotherapy and nephrectomy. These receptors all come from a woman aged 45-60 years with renal cell carcinoma.

The J gene is TRBJ2-7, the V gene TRBV9, with D possibly called TRBD1 or TRBD2 (5 bases each). The germline gives CDR1 SGDLS, CDR2 YYNGEE. The CDR3 runs 13 residues. The V end lost 4 bases, the J end lost 4 bases, and 12 bases lay between the germline ends. CDR3: CASSLTEGYEQYF. The DNA of the CDR3 is TGTGCCAGCAGCTTGACAGAGGGTTACGAGCAGTACTTC. The complete variable domain, with remaining parts taken from reference TRBV9 and TRBJ2-7, reads DSGVTQTPKHLITATGQRVTLRCSPRSGDLSVYWYQQSLDQGLQFLIQYYNGEERAKGNILERFSAQQFPDLHSELNLSSLELGDSALYFCASSLTEGYEQYFGPGTRLTVT.

This chain connects TRBV29-1 to TRBJ2-7; 13 nucleotides match TRBD2. Germline values: CDR1 SQVTM, CDR2 ANQGSEA. This CDR3 is 13 amino acids long. The trim removed 8 bases at V and 0 bases at J, leaving 1 base unmatched. Written as DNA, the CDR3 is TGCAGCACTAGCGGGGGGGCCTCCTACGAGCAGTACTTC. The encoded protein is CSTSGGASYEQYF.

The chain carries TRBV14 and TRBJ1-6; D gene uncertain. The CDR3 has 12 amino acids. Between the trimmed V and J ends, which lost 2 bases and 11 bases, there was a span of 7 bases. Germline V gene lookup returns CDR1 SGHDN and CDR2 FVKESK. CDR3 region: CASSQLTPPLHF. The CDR3 DNA follows: TGTGCCAGCAGCCAATTGACACCACCCCTCCACTTT.

The V call is TRBV6-1, the J call TRBJ2-1, with 9 nucleotides matching TRBD1. With 6 bases clipped from V and 6 bases from J, the junction kept 9 bases outside the gene matches. The germline V gene encodes CDR1 MNHNS and CDR2 SASEGT. The CDR3 spans 15 residues. CDR3 region: CASRYRGQVRNEQFF. CDR3 bases: TGTGCCAGCAGGTACAGGGGGCAGGTGCGCAATGAGCAGTTCTTC.

This rearrangement joins TRBV29-1 to TRBJ2-5, with D possibly TRBD2 on 6 matching bases. CDR1 and CDR2 (germline): SQVTM, ANQGSEA. Trimming removed 4 bases from V and 2 bases from J, with 11 bases in between. The CDR3 runs to 13 residues. Here the CDR3 reads CSVVPGGQETQYF. The CDR3 DNA is TGCAGCGTTGTACCCGGGGGACAAGAGACCCAGTACTTC.

V is TRBV18 and J is TRBJ2-7, with D possibly TRBD1 on 5 matching bases. The V end was cut by 3 bases, the J end by 0 bases, with 9 bases between. CDR1 is KGHSH and CDR2 is LQKENI in the germline V gene. This CDR3 spans 14 amino acids. The CDR3 DNA reads as TGTGCCAGCTCACCTCTGGACAACTCCTACGAGCAGTACTTC. It encodes CASSPLDNSYEQYF.

This clone was counted a few times. This specimen includes other DNA sequences encoding the same CDR3. This chain connects TRBV9 to TRBJ2-3, with D possibly being TRBD1 (6 bases). The CDR3 is 14 amino acids. Trimming pared 0 bases from V and 1 base from J, leaving 6 bases between. CDR1 and CDR2 (germline): SGDLS, YYNGEE. CDR3 sequence (DNA): TGTGCCAGCAGCGTAGAGGGGGGCACAGATACGCAGTATTTT. This encodes CASSVEGGTDTQYF.

V and J are TRBV5-6 and TRBJ1-1; the D is unclear. This CDR3 is built from 14 residues. V was shortened by 3 bases and J by 11 bases, with 20 bases between the two germline ends. In germline, CDR1 is SGHDT, CDR2 YYEEEE. For the CDR3, the DNA is TGTGCCAGCAGCTCTGGCCTCCCCCCCGTGGCGGCTTTCTTT. Translating it yields CASSSGLPPVAAFF.

In DNA form, the CDR3 reads TGCGCCAGCAGCCAAGTACCTAGCGGGGGGCGAGTTTCCTACAATGAGCAGTTCTTC. Translated: CASSQVPSGGRVSYNEQFF. The chain employs TRBV4-1 and TRBJ2-1; 11 bases are shared with TRBD2. Germline CDR1 reads MGHRA; CDR2 reads YSYEKL. The CDR3 extends over 19 amino acids. V was pared by 1 base and J by 1 base, with 9 bases of the junction left unmatched.

The chain links TRBV29-1 to TRBJ1-2; D call uncertain. V lost 0 bases and J lost 4, with 9 bases in between. The germline gives CDR1 SQVTM, CDR2 ANQGSEA. The CDR3 spans 13 residues. CDR3 residues: CSVEDTRFYGYTF. The DNA for the CDR3 is TGCAGCGTTGAAGATACGAGATTCTATGGCTACACCTTC. Full variable domain (outside the CDR3, taken from reference TRBV29-1 and TRBJ1-2): SAVISQKPSRDICQRGTSLTIQCQVDSQVTMMFWYRQQPGQSLTLIATANQGSEATYESGFVIDKFPISRPNLTFSTLTVSNMSPEDSSIYLCSVEDTRFYGYTFGSGTRLTVV.

Details on this clone: Other DNA sequences from this sample encode an identical CDR3 as well. The V and J genes are TRBV18 and TRBJ2-7, with D perhaps TRBD2 (6 bases). Germline assignment: CDR1 KGHSH and CDR2 LQKENI. CDR3 length: 12 residues. Trimming took 3 bases from V and 4 from J, leaving 7 bases between them. CDR3 DNA: TGTGCCAGCTCACCGGCGGGATACGAGCAGTACTTC. Protein product: CASSPAGYEQYF.

The CDR3 bases are TGTGCCAGCAGCTCCCGGAGGGGCACTGAAGCTTTCTTT. Its translation is CASSSRRGTEAFF. The chain uses TRBV7-8 and TRBJ1-1; TRBD1 might be the D (5 bases). CDR1 and CDR2 from the germline V gene are SGHVS and FQNEAQ. The CDR3 extends over 13 amino acids. V gave up 4 bases and J gave up 4 bases, with 10 bases separating them.

The table lists this clone with a count of one. The genes are TRBV5-4 and TRBJ2-7, with D hard to call. There are 15 residues in the CDR3. Germline lookup yields CDR1 SGHNT and CDR2 YYREEE (reference sequence). V gave up 5 bases and J gave up 1 base, with 16 bases separating them. CDR3 region: CASRDDFAYSYEQYF. DNA for the CDR3: TGTGCCAGCAGGGACGACTTTGCCTATTCCTACGAGCAGTACTTC.

The J gene is TRBJ1-2, the V gene TRBV30, with D possibly TRBD1 on 6 matching bases. The CDR3 consists of 13 residues. V was shortened by 5 bases and J by 4 bases, with 14 bases between the two germline ends. Germline V gene lookup returns CDR1 GTSNPN and CDR2 SVGIG (reference sequence). Here the CDR3 DNA reads TGTGCCTGGGCCCTCCAGGGGTCCTATGGCTACACCTTC. Its translation is CAWALQGSYGYTF.

The V call is TRBV6-6, the J call TRBJ2-5; D gene uncertain. Per the germline V gene, CDR1 is MNHNY and CDR2 is SVGAGI (reference sequence). The CDR3 length is 12 residues. V shed 5 bases and J shed 1 base, with 5 bases lying between them. CDR3 loop: CASSQVQETQYF. The CDR3, as DNA: TGTGCCAGCAGTCAGGTCCAAGAGACCCAGTACTTC.

V is TRBV5-1 and J is TRBJ1-3; 8 bases agree with TRBD1. J gave up 4 bases and V 0 bases, and 0 bases lay outside the gene matches. This CDR3 has 14 amino acids. Germline loops: CDR1 SGHRS, CDR2 YFSETQ. The DNA of the CDR3 is TGCGCCAGCAGCTTGGGGACAGGGGGAAACACCATATATTTT. Its translation is CASSLGTGGNTIYF.